What follows describes a single T cell receptor beta chain. Clones were read by immunoSEQ multiplex PCR, and TCRdb kept only the in-frame ones, dropping some. Here the sample spans a few hundred thousand clones, more than 65% being singletons. This sample is part of a study of blood T cell repertoires in COVID-19. Study context: Acute-phase and convalescent COVID-19 samples originated in the United States, Italy and Spain. From T cells, B-cell-depleted T cells, or PBMCs came the material, which was cDNA or gDNA.

The germline V gene has CDR1 SGHRS and CDR2 YFSETQ. CDR3 length equals 15 residues. J was trimmed by 3 bases and V by 0 bases; bases with no gene match: 1. Sequenced material: peripheral blood. This sequence originates from a woman between 25 and 40 years old who had recovered from COVID-19. The chain employs TRBV5-1 and TRBJ1-1, with TRBD1 matching over 11 bases. The CDR3 sequence: CASSLGTGGYTEAFF. CDR3 sequence (DNA): TGCGCCAGCAGCTTGGGGACAGGGGGCTACACTGAAGCTTTCTTT. Looking up the rest from reference TRBV5-1 and TRBJ1-1 gives the full variable domain: KAGVTQTPRYLIKTRGQQVTLSCSPISGHRSVSWYQQTPGQGLQFLFEYFSETQRNKGNFPGRFSGRQFSNSRSEMNVSTLELGDSALYLCASSLGTGGYTEAFFGQGTRLTVV.